Listed here are 3 T cell receptor beta chains from one sample, sequenced in a study of patients and donors after allogeneic stem cell transplantation. TCRdb called the RT-PCR reads again in MiXCR, with one record for every CDR3 protein. The table has about 200,000 distinct CDR3 sequences, 41% seen once. Sample: blood, either unsorted or a sorted T cell fraction (not recorded which). The receptors here all came from a human donor who was either an allogeneic HSCT recipient or a stem cell or donor lymphocyte infusion donor (not recorded which). It is not recorded whose cells these are; they may come from a transplant donor.

The chain joins TRBV12-3 or TRBV12-4 to TRBJ2-1, with D perhaps TRBD2 (6 bases). Deletions cut 9 bases from V and 0 bases from J, with 12 bases between. There are 14 residues in the CDR3. The CDR3 nucleotides read TGTGCCAGAAAAGCGGGTAGCTCCTACAATGAGCAGTTCTTC. Its translation is CARKAGSSYNEQFF.

The V gene is TRBV12-3 or TRBV12-4, the J gene TRBJ1-4, with D possibly being TRBD1 (5 bases). This CDR3 spans 16 amino acids. Trimming left V 0 bases short and J 0 bases short, with 8 bases between. In nucleotides, the CDR3 is TGTGCCAGCAGTTTAGCGGGGGGGGCAACTAATGAAAAACTGTTTTTT. As protein: CASSLAGGATNEKLFF.

V usage is TRBV29-1 and J usage is TRBJ2-3; D unclear. Trimming took off 2 bases at V and 2 bases at J, with 5 bases between the two ends. This CDR3 has 12 amino acids. Germline assignment: CDR1 SQVTM and CDR2 ANQGSEA. The CDR3 is CSVELNTDTQYF. The CDR3 region has the DNA TGCAGCGTTGAACTGAACACAGATACGCAGTATTTT.